Below, 30 T cell receptor beta chains from the same sample are listed, as sequenced in a study of sequential checkpoint blockade in melanoma. Profiling relied on immunoSEQ multiplex PCR, and the TCRdb table lists in-frame clones only, not all of them. The sample lists about 26,000 clones; 77% were seen once. Treatment given: randomized to nivolumab then ipilimumab (arm A) or the reverse (arm B). The material was CD8+ T cells sorted from blood (inferred from file names), obtained from a patient given nivolumab and ipilimumab in sequence. The receptor set was obtained from a human donor with melanoma.

The chain joins TRBV10-1 to TRBJ1-4; the D is unclear. The CDR3 runs to 14 residues. Trimming stripped 8 bases from V and 0 bases from J, with 10 bases between. Germline CDR1 WNHNN, CDR2 SYGVQD (reference sequence). The CDR3 bases are TGCGCCAGCCCCGGAGGCGCAACTAATGAAAAACTGTTTTTT. This gives the protein CASPGGATNEKLFF.

This sequence joins TRBV27 and TRBJ2-3; D perhaps matches TRBD1 (6 bases). In germline, CDR1 is MNHEY, CDR2 SMNVEV (reference sequence). The V end was cut by 4 bases, the J end by 2 bases, with 7 bases between. The CDR3 has 13 amino acids. The CDR3 coding sequence is TGTGCCAGCAGTTCAGGGGTCACAGATACGCAGTATTTT. It translates to CASSSGVTDTQYF.

The chain is built from TRBV4-2 and TRBJ2-1; the match to TRBD2 covers 15 bases. V gave up 3 bases and J gave up 7 bases; unmatched junction bases: 1. Germline CDR1 and CDR2: LGHNA and YNFKEQ. CDR3 size: 15 residues. The CDR3 spells CASSHGLAGGNEQFF. The DNA of the CDR3 is TGTGCCAGCAGCCATGGACTAGCGGGGGGGAATGAGCAGTTCTTC.

The chain joins TRBV2 to TRBJ2-3; possibly TRBD2 for D (5 bases). This CDR3 is 15 amino acids long. Germline V gives CDR1 SNHLY, CDR2 FYNNEI. V lost 7 bases and J 0 bases, leaving 14 bases between the germline ends. The CDR3 DNA is TGTGCCAGCACCGCGCGGGTAGGGAGCACAGATACGCAGTATTTT. As protein: CASTARVGSTDTQYF.

The genes are TRBV19 and TRBJ2-7; D might be TRBD2 (7 bases). V was pared by 10 bases and J by 5 bases, with 18 bases between. Germline V lookup: CDR1 LNHDA, CDR2 SQIVND (reference sequence). The CDR3 totals 13 residues. CDR3 amino acids: CAKIGGRSDEQYF. The CDR3 DNA reads as TGTGCCAAGATCGGGGGGCGCAGCGACGAGCAGTACTTC.

V gene TRBV6-4 combines with J gene TRBJ2-3; D is undetermined. Germline lookup yields CDR1 MRHNA and CDR2 SNTAGT. CDR3 size: 14 residues. Trimming removed 0 bases from V and 1 base from J, with 5 bases in between. CDR3 nucleotide sequence: TGTGCCAGCAGTGACTCCGCAGGCACAGATACGCAGTATTTT. Residues: CASSDSAGTDTQYF.

This clone occurred a few times. The chain uses TRBV7-3 and TRBJ2-7, with D uncertain. Trimming pared 0 bases from V and 5 bases from J, leaving 14 bases between. The CDR3 length is 15 residues. Germline lookup yields CDR1 SGHTA and CDR2 FQGTGA. CDR3 nucleotides: TGTGCCAGCAGCTTAACCGTAGCCGGGTACGACGAGCAGTACTTC. Protein: CASSLTVAGYDEQYF. The variable domain in full, completed from reference TRBV7-3 and TRBJ2-7, reads GAGVSQTPSNKVTEKGKYVELRCDPISGHTALYWYRQSLGQGPEFLIYFQGTGAADDSGLPNDRFFAVRPEGSVSTLKIQRTERGDSAVYLCASSLTVAGYDEQYFGPGTRLTVT.

This clone was seen just once. The chain uses TRBV7-9 and TRBJ2-5, with a possible D match to TRBD2 (5 bases). The better agreement between TRBJ2-7 and the DNA end casts doubt on the J call. This CDR3 has 16 residues. Germline V CDR1 and CDR2: SEHNR, FQNEAQ (reference sequence). This CDR3 reads CASSLRAEAPSYEQYF. The CDR3 DNA follows: TGTGCCAGCAGCTTACGGGCGGAGGCGCCCTCCTACGAGCAGTACTTC.

The rearrangement joins TRBV5-4 to TRBJ2-3; D not certain. Deletions cut 1 base from V and 0 bases from J, with 12 bases between. The CDR3 is made up of 16 amino acids. From germline, CDR1 is SGHNT and CDR2 YYREEE (reference sequence). Here the CDR3 reads CASSLKESPSTDTQYF. In DNA form, the CDR3 reads TGTGCCAGCAGCTTGAAGGAGAGTCCTAGCACAGATACGCAGTATTTT.

The chain employs TRBV15 and TRBJ2-7, with 10 bases matching TRBD1. CDR1 LNHNV and CDR2 YYDKDF come from the germline V gene (reference sequence). This CDR3 has 15 amino acids. The J segment lost 4 bases and the V segment lost 1 base, leaving 4 bases of the junction unmatched. CDR3 DNA: TGTGCCACCAGCAGAGCTCGGACAGGGGGTTACGAGCAGTACTTC. It yields the protein CATSRARTGGYEQYF.

This clone is judged medium-sized. The V call is TRBV28, the J call TRBJ1-3, with 8 bases that match TRBD1. Germline V gene data show CDR1 as MDHEN and CDR2 as SYDVKM. V was clipped by 4 bases and J by 2 bases; unmatched bases: 1. This CDR3 is 14 amino acids long. The CDR3 loop reads CASSWTGTGNTIYF. The CDR3, as DNA: TGTGCCAGCAGTTGGACAGGGACTGGAAACACCATATATTTT.

The chain is built from TRBV4-3 and TRBJ1-2; 7 positions match TRBD1. After removal of 2 bases from V and 4 bases from J, the junction contained 7 bases not matched to a gene. The CDR3 length is 15 residues. Germline values: CDR1 LGHNA, CDR2 YSLEER. The CDR3 loop reads CASSQPTGTAYGYTF. In DNA, the CDR3 is TGCGCCAGCAGCCAACCGACCGGGACAGCCTATGGCTACACCTTC.

CDR3 region: CASSYTVRDEQYF. CDR3 nucleotides: TGTGCCAGCAGTTACACGGTCCGAGACGAGCAGTACTTC. The V call is TRBV6-5, the J call TRBJ2-7; no clear D gene. This CDR3 spans 13 amino acids. The V gene's germline CDR1 is MNHEY and CDR2 SVGAGI. V dropped 2 bases and J dropped 5 bases, with 10 bases sitting between them.

The chain links TRBV6-4 to TRBJ2-1; 10 bases fit TRBD2. The CDR3 extends over 15 amino acids. V lost 2 bases, J lost 8 bases, and 6 bases stayed unmatched. Germline V CDR1 and CDR2: MRHNA, SNTAGT. CDR3 sequence (DNA): TGTGCCAGCAGTGACAAAGCGGGGGGGCGAGATGAGCAGTTCTTC. It specifies CASSDKAGGRDEQFF.

The J gene is TRBJ2-3, the V gene TRBV9; D not resolved. The CDR3 contains 13 residues. Trimming pared 0 bases from V and 3 bases from J, leaving 5 bases between. The germline CDR1 and CDR2 sequences are SGDLS and YYNGEE. This chain's CDR3 is CASSVGATDTQYF. CDR3 DNA: TGTGCCAGCAGCGTAGGGGCTACAGATACGCAGTATTTT. The full variable domain, in which reference TRBV9 and TRBJ2-3 provide the parts outside the CDR3, is DSGVTQTPKHLITATGQRVTLRCSPRSGDLSVYWYQQSLDQGLQFLIQYYNGEERAKGNILERFSAQQFPDLHSELNLSSLELGDSALYFCASSVGATDTQYFGPGTRLTVL.

V gene TRBV13 combines with J gene TRBJ1-1, with 8 nucleotides matching TRBD1. Germline V gives CDR1 PRHDT, CDR2 FYEKMQ (reference sequence). With 5 bases clipped from V and 0 bases from J, the junction kept 2 bases outside the gene matches. This CDR3 has 14 amino acids. CDR3 residues: CASSRTGLNTEAFF. CDR3 nucleotide sequence: TGTGCCAGCAGCCGGACAGGGCTGAACACTGAAGCTTTCTTT. The variable domain in full, with the rest retrieved from reference TRBV13 and TRBJ1-1, is AAGVIQSPRHLIKEKRETATLKCYPIPRHDTVYWYQQGPGQDPQFLISFYEKMQSDKGSIPDRFSAQQFSDYHSELNMSSLELGDSALYFCASSRTGLNTEAFFGQGTRLTVV.

The chain recombines TRBV29-1 with TRBJ1-2, with TRBD1 identical over 11 bases. From germline, CDR1 is SQVTM and CDR2 ANQGSEA. Trimming cost V 7 bases and J 8 bases; bases outside gene matches: 9. There are 13 residues in the CDR3. The CDR3 protein is CSDGQGADRGYTF. The CDR3 DNA reads as TGCAGCGATGGACAGGGGGCTGATAGGGGCTACACCTTC.

CDR3 in DNA: TGTGCCAGCAGCCAAAGCGTAATCTCCTACGAGCAGTACTTC. Translation gives CASSQSVISYEQYF. The rearrangement uses TRBV14 and TRBJ2-7; D not resolved. The V gene's germline CDR1 is SGHDN and CDR2 FVKESK. The V gene lost 2 bases and the J gene lost 0 bases, with 8 bases spanning the gap. The CDR3 contains 14 residues.

This sequence joins TRBV29-1 and TRBJ2-7; 8 bases match TRBD1. Trimming cost V 1 base and J 4 bases; bases outside gene matches: 6. The germline CDR1 and CDR2 sequences are SQVTM and ANQGSEA. The CDR3 has 14 residues. The CDR3 loop reads CSVEVGDRGYEQYF. CDR3 nucleotide sequence: TGCAGCGTTGAAGTGGGAGACAGGGGTTACGAGCAGTACTTC.

This clone is deemed medium-sized. This chain uses TRBV11-2 with TRBJ2-7; 9 bases match TRBD1. J gave up 3 bases and V 4 bases, and 10 bases lay outside the gene matches. The CDR3 has 16 residues. Germline loops: CDR1 SGHAT, CDR2 FQNNGV. The chain's CDR3 is CASSSRGGDRDYEQYF. CDR3 DNA sequence: TGTGCCAGCAGCTCGAGAGGGGGGGACAGGGACTACGAGCAGTACTTC.

J is TRBJ2-7 and V is TRBV5-4; 10 bases match TRBD1. The CDR3 consists of 15 residues. J lost 5 bases, V lost 1 base, and 6 bases had no gene match. Germline V gene lookup returns CDR1 SGHNT and CDR2 YYREEE (reference sequence). DNA for the CDR3: TGTGCCAGCAGCTTGTCGGACAGGGGGATTAACGAGCAGTACTTC. Amino acids: CASSLSDRGINEQYF.

The V call is TRBV7-9, the J call TRBJ1-4; perhaps TRBD1 as D (5 bases). The germline V and J ends were trimmed by 5 bases and 15 bases, with 16 bases remaining between them. The CDR3 has 12 residues. Germline CDR1 and CDR2: SEHNR and FQNEAQ (reference sequence). CDR3 protein: CASSQEGRSVFF. CDR3 coding DNA: TGTGCCAGCAGCCAAGAGGGGAGGTCAGTGTTTTTT. The full variable domain, completed using reference TRBV7-9 and TRBJ1-4, is DTGVSQNPRHKITKRGQNVTFRCDPISEHNRLYWYRQTLGQGPEFLTYFQNEAQLEKSRLLSDRFSAERPKGSFSTLEIQRTEQGDSAMYLCASSQEGRSVFFGSGTQLSVL.

V and J are TRBV30 and TRBJ2-6; D perhaps matches TRBD2 (6 bases). Germline CDR1 GTSNPN, CDR2 SVGIG (reference sequence). The CDR3 has 15 amino acids. Trimming left V 1 base short and J 4 bases short, with 11 bases between. The CDR3 bases are TGTGCCTGGAGTGGGTCCCTAGCGGGGGCCAACGTCCTGACTTTC. This codes for CAWSGSLAGANVLTF. The variable domain in full, completed from reference TRBV30 and TRBJ2-6, reads SQTIHQWPATLVQPVGSPLSLECTVEGTSNPNLYWYRQAAGRGLQLLFYSVGIGQISSEVPQNLSASRPQDRQFILSSKKLLLSDSGFYLCAWSGSLAGANVLTFGAGSRLTVL.

The chain links TRBV9 to TRBJ1-2; TRBD1 matches 9 bases. V was pared by 3 bases and J by 0 bases, with 0 bases of the junction left unmatched. Germline V gene lookup returns CDR1 SGDLS and CDR2 YYNGEE. This CDR3 has 14 residues. The CDR3 bases are TGTGCCAGCAGCGGACAGGGGGCTAACTATGGCTACACCTTC. It translates to CASSGQGANYGYTF.

The rearrangement uses TRBV28 and TRBJ1-5; 8 positions match TRBD1. The V gene end was trimmed by 6 bases and the J gene end by 6 bases; junction bases not matched to a gene: 13. The germline gives CDR1 MDHEN, CDR2 SYDVKM. This CDR3 has 16 amino acids. The CDR3 nucleotides are TGTGCCAGCAGCCTCCCCGGACAGGGCAATGTTCAGCCCCAGCATTTT. Translated: CASSLPGQGNVQPQHF. The whole variable domain, filled in from reference TRBV28 and TRBJ1-5, reads DVKVTQSSRYLVKRTGEKVFLECVQDMDHENMFWYRQDPGLGLRLIYFSYDVKMKEKGDIPEGYSVSREKKERFSLILESASTNQTSMYLCASSLPGQGNVQPQHFGDGTRLSIL.

DNA of the CDR3: TGTGCCAGCACCCCTCCGGGGGGGGAGACTAACTGGGAAAAACTGTTTTTT. It codes for CASTPPGGETNWEKLFF. The rearrangement uses TRBV21-1 and TRBJ1-4. TRBV21-1 constitutes a pseudogene. The CDR3 spans 17 residues.

The chain combines TRBV7-9 with TRBJ1-1; possible D gene TRBD1, 5 bases. This CDR3 region has 14 residues. The germline V gene encodes CDR1 SEHNR and CDR2 FQNEAQ (reference sequence). The germline V and J ends were trimmed by 1 base and 6 bases, with 12 bases remaining between them. CDR3 DNA sequence: TGTGCCAGCAGCTTAGTTGGGGGGAGGGCTGAAGCTTTCTTT. Translated: CASSLVGGRAEAFF. Combining the CDR3 with reference TRBV7-9 and TRBJ1-1 gives the whole variable domain DTGVSQNPRHKITKRGQNVTFRCDPISEHNRLYWYRQTLGQGPEFLTYFQNEAQLEKSRLLSDRFSAERPKGSFSTLEIQRTEQGDSAMYLCASSLVGGRAEAFFGQGTRLTVV.

The J gene is TRBJ2-1, the V gene TRBV27, with 7 bases lining up with TRBD2. The germline gives CDR1 MNHEY, CDR2 SMNVEV (reference sequence). This CDR3 is built from 14 residues. V trimming: 3 bases; J trimming: 4 bases; junction bases outside the gene matches: 3. The CDR3, as DNA: TGTGCCAGCAGTTTTAGGACTAGATACAATGAGCAGTTCTTC. This sequence encodes CASSFRTRYNEQFF.

The chain employs TRBV9 and TRBJ1-2, with unresolved D. Trimming took off 3 bases at V and 4 bases at J, with 10 bases between the two ends. Germline CDR1 reads SGDLS; CDR2 reads YYNGEE. This CDR3 comprises 13 residues. CDR3 sequence: CASSGPGGYGYTF. The CDR3 region has the DNA TGTGCCAGCAGCGGCCCGGGTGGCTATGGCTACACCTTC.

J is TRBJ1-2 and V is TRBV27; 8 positions agree with TRBD1. V lost 3 bases and J lost 6; bases outside the gene matches: 6. CDR1 is MNHEY, CDR2 SMNVEV, per germline (reference sequence). This CDR3 is built from 14 residues. CDR3 amino acids: CASSFRRGLNGYTF. DNA of the CDR3: TGTGCCAGCAGTTTTCGCAGGGGGCTAAATGGCTACACCTTC.